The sequence of this T cell receptor beta chain was determined in a study of cytomegalovirus exposure and HLA in healthy donors. CDR3 size: 14 residues. Germline V gene sequence: CDR1 SGHDT, CDR2 YYEEEE. V dropped 1 base and J dropped 5; count of bases not matched to a gene: 2. The PCR used 60 Vbeta and 13 Jbeta primers. The assay was immunoSEQ multiplex PCR, and TCRdb's table has in-frame clones only and misses some. The repertoire holds 150,000 or so clones, with 70% as singletons. Sequenced sample: PBMCs. V and J are TRBV5-6 and TRBJ1-4; 7 nucleotides agree with TRBD1. The clonotype was recovered from a woman in her sixties or seventies in good health and CMV-seropositive. CDR3 sequence: CASSLTGANEKLFF. CDR3 sequence (DNA): TGTGCCAGCAGCTTGACAGGGGCGAATGAAAAACTGTTTTTT.